Detailed here is one TCR beta chain. Its antigen is unknown. These data originate in a study of T cell clones after liver transplantation. General observations from the study: In two subjects, few donor cells limited the measurable donor-reactive repertoire. Graft donor-reactive T cells may have migrated into the graft rather than being deleted.

There are 13 residues in the CDR3. Trimming cost V 6 bases and J 4 bases; bases outside gene matches: 2. The germline V gene has CDR1 SEHNR and CDR2 FQNEAQ (reference sequence). Libraries were prepared by immunoSEQ multiplex PCR; TCRdb keeps only in-frame clonotypes and omits some of them. The sample has around 78,000 clones; approximately 87% are singletons. This clonotype originated in a human patient who received a liver transplant. T cells may partly derive from the graft donor. This sample comprised CD4+ T cells from blood, obtained at the 22-month timepoint. The J gene is TRBJ1-3, the V gene TRBV7-9, with TRBD1 matching 8 bases. CDR3 bases: TGTGCCAGCAGGACAGGGGTCGGAAACACCATATATTTT. Protein product: CASRTGVGNTIYF.